These 12 T cell receptor beta chains were sequenced from one sample in a study of shared clonotypes between healthy human individuals (dated by TCRdb to about 2020). Libraries came from the immunoSEQ multiplex PCR assay. TCRdb holds this immuneACCESS table with in-frame rearrangements only. Some clones are missing; in checked studies, unresolved V genes explain under half, and the rest has no known cause. For this sample there are 1,500,000 or so clones; approximately 98.5% appear just once. Over 0.3% of the sample comes from the top ten. The sample consisted of naive CD4+ T cells sorted from blood. This sample's cell subset or site label indicates: CD45RA+ positively selected. These receptors all come from a man aged 25 to 40 in good health.

The chain employs TRBV9 and TRBJ1-4, with D hard to call. The CDR3 totals 15 residues. Trimming took off 0 bases at V and 7 bases at J, with 13 bases between the two ends. Germline V CDR1 and CDR2: SGDLS, YYNGEE. The CDR3 spells CASSVEGWGTEKLFF. In nucleotides, the CDR3 is TGTGCCAGCAGCGTAGAGGGCTGGGGTACTGAAAAACTGTTTTTT. The full variable domain, with the rest looked up from reference TRBV9 and TRBJ1-4, is DSGVTQTPKHLITATGQRVTLRCSPRSGDLSVYWYQQSLDQGLQFLIQYYNGEERAKGNILERFSAQQFPDLHSELNLSSLELGDSALYFCASSVEGWGTEKLFFGSGTQLSVL.

As to this clone: This sample includes further DNA sequences coding for the same CDR3. The gene calls are TRBV9 and TRBJ2-3; D not resolved. V dropped 1 base and J dropped 0 bases, with 6 bases sitting between them. Germline values: CDR1 SGDLS, CDR2 YYNGEE. The CDR3 runs 14 residues. The DNA for the CDR3 is TGTGCCAGCAGCGTATCTTCAAGCACAGATACGCAGTATTTT. This gives the protein CASSVSSSTDTQYF.

The chain combines TRBV19 with TRBJ2-7; D possibly corresponds to TRBD2 (6 bases). Per the germline V gene, CDR1 is LNHDA and CDR2 is SQIVND (reference sequence). Trimming cost V 4 bases and J 2 bases, with 15 bases left between them. The CDR3 has 15 amino acids. The CDR3 DNA reads as TGTGCCAGTAGTAGGGAGGCGGACTTAGCCTACGAGCAGTACTTC. It translates to CASSREADLAYEQYF.

As concerns this clone: Distinct nucleotide sequences in the sample also encode this CDR3. The CDR3 loop is CASSYSVQETQYF. The CDR3 nucleotides read TGTGCCAGCAGTTACTCTGTCCAAGAGACCCAGTACTTC. The rearrangement links TRBV6-5 to TRBJ2-5; D gene unclear. V was pared by 0 bases and J by 1 base, with 3 bases between. Germline V lookup: CDR1 MNHEY, CDR2 SVGAGI. The CDR3 runs 13 residues.

The V call is TRBV7-9, the J call TRBJ2-1; 10 bases map to TRBD2. J lost 5 bases, V lost 4 bases, and 14 bases had no gene match. Germline assignment: CDR1 SEHNR and CDR2 FQNEAQ (reference sequence). The length of the CDR3 is 18 residues. The CDR3 sequence: CASSSRATASGRDNEQFF. Here the CDR3 DNA reads TGTGCCAGCAGCTCCCGTGCTACAGCGAGCGGGAGGGACAATGAGCAGTTCTTC.

The chain links TRBV4-2 to TRBJ2-2; 7 positions match TRBD2. The CDR3 runs 17 residues. With V trimmed by 4 bases and J by 4 bases, 12 bases remained unmatched. The germline CDR1 and CDR2 sequences are LGHNA and YNFKEQ. The CDR3 is CASSRGGESEGTGELFF. The CDR3, as DNA: TGTGCCAGCAGCCGGGGAGGGGAGAGCGAGGGCACCGGGGAGCTGTTTTTT.

Details on this clone: Other nucleotide sequences in the sample specify the same CDR3. CDR3 loop: CASSLSGTGIYEQYF. CDR3 in DNA: TGCGCCAGCAGCTTGTCCGGGACAGGGATCTACGAGCAGTACTTC. The genes are TRBV5-1 and TRBJ2-7; 9 bases agree with TRBD1. This CDR3 has 15 amino acids. V was clipped by 1 base and J by 3 bases; unmatched bases: 5. Germline lookup yields CDR1 SGHRS and CDR2 YFSETQ.

The chain couples TRBV19 to TRBJ2-3; D perhaps matches TRBD2 (5 bases). Germline values: CDR1 LNHDA, CDR2 SQIVND (reference sequence). Between the trimmed V and J ends, which lost 10 bases and 0 bases, there was a span of 17 bases. The CDR3 spans 15 residues. CDR3 protein: CATLPGGLSTDTQYF. Here the CDR3 DNA reads TGTGCCACCCTCCCAGGCGGACTCAGCACAGATACGCAGTATTTT.

The gene calls are TRBV28 and TRBJ1-2; 7 bases map to TRBD1. With 6 bases clipped from V and 2 bases from J, the junction kept 9 bases outside the gene matches. The CDR3 length is 15 residues. Germline loops: CDR1 MDHEN, CDR2 SYDVKM. In DNA form, the CDR3 reads TGTGCCAGCAGCTCCCCGGGACAGCCCAACTATGGCTACACCTTC. It encodes CASSSPGQPNYGYTF.

The chain joins TRBV19 to TRBJ2-2; perhaps TRBD1 as D (5 bases). The CDR3 is 17 amino acids. Trimming shortened V by 6 bases and J by 0 bases, and 17 bases separated the two germline ends. Germline values: CDR1 LNHDA, CDR2 SQIVND (reference sequence). CDR3 DNA: TGTGCCAGTAGAAGGGATTCGGCAGGGACGAACACCGGGGAGCTGTTTTTT. It is translated as CASRRDSAGTNTGELFF. The whole variable domain, remainder taken from reference TRBV19 and TRBJ2-2, is DGGITQSPKYLFRKEGQNVTLSCEQNLNHDAMYWYRQDPGQGLRLIYYSQIVNDFQKGDIAEGYSVSREKKESFPLTVTSAQKNPTAFYLCASRRDSAGTNTGELFFGEGSRLTVL.

This chain joins TRBV5-4 and TRBJ2-1; D is perhaps TRBD1 (6 bases). CDR3 length equals 14 residues. Between the trimmed V and J ends, which lost 2 bases and 8 bases, there was a span of 14 bases. Germline values: CDR1 SGHNT, CDR2 YYREEE (reference sequence). The CDR3 region has the DNA TGTGCCAGCAGCTTTGGGACACTGATGGATGAGCAGTTCTTC. It encodes CASSFGTLMDEQFF.

This clone has only one observation. The CDR3 nucleotides read TGTGCCAGTAGAAGAAGCGGTCTCCTAACCGAGCAGTACTTC. It is translated as CASRRSGLLTEQYF. This chain connects TRBV19 to TRBJ2-7; possible D gene TRBD2, 5 bases. Germline CDR1 reads LNHDA; CDR2 reads SQIVND (reference sequence). This CDR3 contains 14 residues. Trimming took off 6 bases at V and 6 bases at J, with 18 bases between the two ends.